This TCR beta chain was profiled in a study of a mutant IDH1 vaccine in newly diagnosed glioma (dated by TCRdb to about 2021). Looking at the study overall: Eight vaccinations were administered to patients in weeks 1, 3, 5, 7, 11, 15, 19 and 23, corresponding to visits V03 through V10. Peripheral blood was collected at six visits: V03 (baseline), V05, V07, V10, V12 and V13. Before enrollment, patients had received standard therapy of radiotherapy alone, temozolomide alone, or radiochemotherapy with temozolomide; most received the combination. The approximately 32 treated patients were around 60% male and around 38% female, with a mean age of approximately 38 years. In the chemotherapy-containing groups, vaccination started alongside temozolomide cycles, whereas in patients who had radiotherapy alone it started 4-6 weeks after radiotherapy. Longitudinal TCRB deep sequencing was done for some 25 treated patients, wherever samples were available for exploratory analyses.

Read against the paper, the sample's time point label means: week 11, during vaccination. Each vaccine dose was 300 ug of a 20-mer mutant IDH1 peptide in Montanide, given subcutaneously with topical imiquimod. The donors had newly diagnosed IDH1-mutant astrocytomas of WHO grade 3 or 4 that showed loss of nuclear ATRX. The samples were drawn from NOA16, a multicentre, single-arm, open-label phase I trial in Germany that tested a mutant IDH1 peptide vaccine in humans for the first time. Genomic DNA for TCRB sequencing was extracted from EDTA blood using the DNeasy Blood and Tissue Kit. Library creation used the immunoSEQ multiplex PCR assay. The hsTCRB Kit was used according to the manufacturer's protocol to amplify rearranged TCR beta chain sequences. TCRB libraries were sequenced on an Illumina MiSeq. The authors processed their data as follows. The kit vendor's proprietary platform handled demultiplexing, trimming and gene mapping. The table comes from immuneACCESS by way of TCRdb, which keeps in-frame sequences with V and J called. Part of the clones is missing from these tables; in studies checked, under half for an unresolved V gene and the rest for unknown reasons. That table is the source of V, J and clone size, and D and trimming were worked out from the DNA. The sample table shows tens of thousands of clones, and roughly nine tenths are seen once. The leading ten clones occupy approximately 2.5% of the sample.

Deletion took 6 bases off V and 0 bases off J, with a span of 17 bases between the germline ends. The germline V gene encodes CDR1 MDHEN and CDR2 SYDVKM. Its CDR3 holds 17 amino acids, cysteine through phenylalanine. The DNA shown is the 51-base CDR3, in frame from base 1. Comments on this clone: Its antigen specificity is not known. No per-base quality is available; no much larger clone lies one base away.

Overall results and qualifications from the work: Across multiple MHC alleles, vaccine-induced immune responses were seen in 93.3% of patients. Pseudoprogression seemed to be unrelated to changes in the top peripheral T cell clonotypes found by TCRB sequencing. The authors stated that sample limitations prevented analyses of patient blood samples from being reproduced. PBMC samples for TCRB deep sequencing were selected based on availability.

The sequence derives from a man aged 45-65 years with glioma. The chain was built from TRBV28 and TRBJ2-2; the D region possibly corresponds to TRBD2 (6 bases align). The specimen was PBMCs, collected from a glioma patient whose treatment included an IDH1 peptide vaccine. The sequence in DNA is TGTGCCAGCAGACCCCTCGGGCGGGGCACGAACACCGGGGAGCTGTTTTTT. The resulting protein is CASRPLGRGTNTGELFF.